The rows below give T cell receptor beta chains drawn from one sample of a study of blood T cells in healthy people across ages. Each CDR3 protein is one row after TCRdb ran MiXCR on the 5' RACE reads. This sample has 800,000 or so distinct CDR3 sequences, with roughly 60% found just once. Sequenced input: blood. The receptors were gathered from a man aged 25-45 years in good health. CDR3s include the opening cysteine and the closing phenylalanine or tryptophan. The order of the fields is clone size, D gene, J gene, V gene, CDR3 protein, CDR3 DNA. D genes are given only for firm matches. A row's size may be missing; if present it is once, few, many or a size class.

clone size: once; D gene: -; J gene: TRBJ1-2; V gene: TRBV7-2; CDR3 protein: CASSLEMIYGYTF; CDR3 DNA: TGTGCCAGCAGCTTAGAGATGATCTATGGCTACACCTTC
clone size: few; D gene: TRBD1; J gene: TRBJ1-2; V gene: TRBV11-3; CDR3 protein: CASSDRGYGYTF; CDR3 DNA: TGTGCCAGCAGCGACAGGGGCTATGGCTACACCTTC
clone size: once; D gene: -; J gene: TRBJ2-3; V gene: TRBV10-3; CDR3 protein: CAISESQRGTTDTQYF; CDR3 DNA: TGTGCCATCAGTGAGTCCCAGAGGGGGACCACAGATACGCAGTATTTT
clone size: few; D gene: -; J gene: TRBJ2-5; V gene: TRBV2; CDR3 protein: CASSEVERSMEETQYF; CDR3 DNA: TGTGCCAGCAGTGAAGTAGAAAGATCTATGGAAGAGACCCAGTACTTC
clone size: -; D gene: -; J gene: TRBJ2-1; V gene: TRBV6-1; CDR3 protein: CASSDGGSPYSYNEQFF; CDR3 DNA: TGTGCCAGCAGTGACGGGGGCAGCCCTTACTCCTACAATGAGCAGTTCTTC
clone size: once; D gene: TRBD2; J gene: TRBJ2-5; V gene: TRBV5-1; CDR3 protein: CASSSRGSGGPETQYF; CDR3 DNA: TGCGCCAGCAGCTCCCGAGGTAGCGGGGGACCTGAGACCCAGTACTTC
clone size: -; D gene: -; J gene: TRBJ1-1; V gene: TRBV28; CDR3 protein: CASSSGQMNTEAFF; CDR3 DNA: TGTGCCAGCAGTTCCGGACAGATGAACACTGAAGCTTTCTTT
clone size: few; D gene: -; J gene: TRBJ2-5; V gene: TRBV5-4; CDR3 protein: CASSYKEDYQETQYF; CDR3 DNA: TGTGCCAGCAGCTACAAGGAGGACTATCAAGAGACCCAGTACTTC
clone size: few; D gene: TRBD2; J gene: TRBJ2-7; V gene: TRBV12-3/TRBV12-4; CDR3 protein: CASSLSSGGYEQYF; CDR3 DNA: TGTGCCAGCAGTTTATCGAGCGGGGGCTACGAGCAGTACTTC
clone size: -; D gene: -; J gene: TRBJ1-1; V gene: TRBV6-6; CDR3 protein: CASGPGPGAFF; CDR3 DNA: TGTGCCAGCGGCCCGGGGCCTGGAGCTTTCTTT
clone size: -; D gene: -; J gene: TRBJ2-3; V gene: TRBV14; CDR3 protein: CASSRYRGTSTDTQYF; CDR3 DNA: TGTGCCAGCAGCCGCTATCGTGGAACTAGCACAGATACGCAGTATTTT
clone size: -; D gene: -; J gene: TRBJ2-7; V gene: TRBV2; CDR3 protein: CAGGKEQYF; CDR3 DNA: TGTGCCGGGGGAAAAGAGCAGTACTTC
clone size: -; D gene: TRBD1; J gene: TRBJ1-2; V gene: TRBV12-3/TRBV12-4; CDR3 protein: CASRVTGEANHGYTF; CDR3 DNA: TGTGCCAGCAGGGTGACAGGGGAAGCTAACCATGGCTACACCTTC
clone size: -; D gene: TRBD1; J gene: TRBJ1-1; V gene: TRBV9; CDR3 protein: CASSGSGGVGTEAFF; CDR3 DNA: TGTGCCAGCAGCGGCTCAGGGGGCGTCGGTACTGAAGCTTTCTTT
clone size: -; D gene: TRBD1; J gene: TRBJ1-4; V gene: TRBV4-3; CDR3 protein: CASSQTTGRYEKLFF; CDR3 DNA: TGCGCCAGCAGCCAAACGACAGGGCGGTATGAAAAACTGTTTTTT
clone size: -; D gene: -; J gene: TRBJ2-5; V gene: TRBV29-1; CDR3 protein: CSVEAEDGQYF; CDR3 DNA: TGCAGCGTTGAGGCAGAGGACGGGCAGTACTTC
clone size: -; D gene: TRBD1; J gene: TRBJ1-6; V gene: TRBV20-1; CDR3 protein: CSARPQGANSPLHF; CDR3 DNA: TGCAGTGCCCGACCTCAGGGGGCTAACTCACCCCTCCACTTT
clone size: -; D gene: -; J gene: TRBJ2-7; V gene: TRBV20-1; CDR3 protein: CSARAALGHEQYF; CDR3 DNA: TGCAGTGCTAGAGCGGCGCTTGGGCACGAGCAGTACTTC
clone size: few; D gene: -; J gene: TRBJ1-2; V gene: TRBV6-5; CDR3 protein: CASSSTDRYFNYGYTF; CDR3 DNA: TGTGCCAGCAGTTCGACGGACAGATATTTTAACTATGGCTACACCTTC
clone size: -; D gene: -; J gene: TRBJ2-3; V gene: TRBV14; CDR3 protein: CASSQTGTPSTDTQYF; CDR3 DNA: TGTGCCAGCAGCCAGACCGGGACGCCGAGTACAGATACGCAGTATTTT
clone size: -; D gene: TRBD1; J gene: TRBJ1-5; V gene: TRBV12-3/TRBV12-4; CDR3 protein: CASSLWRRGQTLYSNQPQHF; CDR3 DNA: TGTGCCAGCAGTTTATGGCGTAGGGGACAGACTCTCTATAGCAATCAGCCCCAGCATTTT
clone size: -; D gene: TRBD1; J gene: TRBJ2-1; V gene: TRBV10-3; CDR3 protein: CAISDRGQGAGNEQFF; CDR3 DNA: TGTGCCATCAGTGACCGGGGACAGGGGGCAGGTAATGAGCAGTTCTTC
clone size: -; D gene: -; J gene: TRBJ2-1; V gene: TRBV7-9; CDR3 protein: CASSLGPLVVEQFF; CDR3 DNA: TGTGCCAGCAGCTTAGGCCCACTAGTCGTTGAGCAGTTCTTC
clone size: many; D gene: -; J gene: TRBJ2-1; V gene: TRBV2; CDR3 protein: CASSEDRSSYNEQFF; CDR3 DNA: TGTGCCAGCAGTGAGGATAGGAGCTCCTACAATGAGCAGTTCTTC
clone size: few; D gene: TRBD2; J gene: TRBJ2-5; V gene: TRBV3-1; CDR3 protein: CASSQTPSGGYQETQYF; CDR3 DNA: TGTGCCAGCAGCCAAACCCCTAGCGGGGGGTACCAAGAGACCCAGTACTTC
clone size: -; D gene: TRBD1; J gene: TRBJ1-6; V gene: TRBV7-2; CDR3 protein: CASSPGTGSFRSPLHF; CDR3 DNA: TGTGCCAGCAGCCCCGGGACAGGGAGCTTTAGATCACCCCTCCACTTT
clone size: -; D gene: TRBD1; J gene: TRBJ2-5; V gene: TRBV6-5; CDR3 protein: CASSYSADGGQETQYF; CDR3 DNA: TGTGCCAGCAGTTACTCTGCAGATGGGGGACAGGAGACCCAGTACTTC
clone size: -; D gene: -; J gene: TRBJ2-1; V gene: TRBV4-3; CDR3 protein: CASSRIFGRHEQFF; CDR3 DNA: TGCGCCAGCAGCCGGATTTTTGGGCGCCATGAGCAGTTCTTC
clone size: -; D gene: -; J gene: TRBJ1-5; V gene: TRBV5-5; CDR3 protein: CASSLGGLSQPQHF; CDR3 DNA: TGTGCCAGCAGCTTGGGGGGTCTAAGTCAGCCCCAGCATTTT
clone size: few; D gene: -; J gene: TRBJ2-3; V gene: TRBV10-3; CDR3 protein: CAISEATDTQYF; CDR3 DNA: TGTGCCATCAGTGAGGCCACAGATACGCAGTATTTT
clone size: -; D gene: -; J gene: TRBJ1-2; V gene: TRBV30; CDR3 protein: CAGSVLSGYTF; CDR3 DNA: TGTGCCGGGAGTGTACTCTCTGGCTACACCTTC
clone size: -; D gene: -; J gene: TRBJ2-3; V gene: TRBV7-9; CDR3 protein: CASSLSRRFTDTQYF; CDR3 DNA: TGTGCCAGCAGCTTATCTCGCAGGTTTACAGATACGCAGTATTTT
clone size: -; D gene: -; J gene: TRBJ2-1; V gene: TRBV29-1; CDR3 protein: CSVGGIGDEQFF; CDR3 DNA: TGCAGCGTTGGAGGAATTGGCGATGAGCAGTTCTTC
clone size: -; D gene: -; J gene: TRBJ2-1; V gene: TRBV7-6; CDR3 protein: CASTLGGVRGRGANEQFF; CDR3 DNA: TGTGCCAGCACCCTAGGAGGGGTTAGGGGACGAGGGGCTAATGAGCAGTTCTTC
clone size: -; D gene: TRBD2; J gene: TRBJ2-1; V gene: TRBV5-5; CDR3 protein: CASSFETSPNNEQFF; CDR3 DNA: TGTGCCAGCAGCTTCGAGACTAGCCCCAACAATGAGCAGTTCTTC
clone size: -; D gene: -; J gene: TRBJ2-7; V gene: TRBV28; CDR3 protein: CASRKGRVESYEQYF; CDR3 DNA: TGTGCCAGCAGAAAAGGCAGGGTTGAGTCCTACGAGCAGTACTTC
clone size: -; D gene: TRBD2; J gene: TRBJ2-5; V gene: TRBV7-9; CDR3 protein: CASSAPRERGAQETQYF; CDR3 DNA: TGTGCCAGCAGCGCCCCGAGGGAGCGGGGGGCCCAAGAGACCCAGTACTTC
clone size: few; D gene: -; J gene: TRBJ2-5; V gene: TRBV29-1; CDR3 protein: CSVESHRKETQYF; CDR3 DNA: TGCAGCGTTGAGTCCCACAGGAAAGAGACCCAGTACTTC
clone size: -; D gene: TRBD1; J gene: TRBJ2-5; V gene: TRBV20-1; CDR3 protein: CSAAGGSETQYF; CDR3 DNA: TGCAGTGCTGCAGGGGGTTCAGAGACCCAGTACTTC
clone size: -; D gene: -; J gene: TRBJ1-5; V gene: TRBV20-1; CDR3 protein: CSARGSESNQPQHF; CDR3 DNA: TGCAGTGCTAGAGGATCGGAAAGCAATCAGCCCCAGCATTTT
clone size: -; D gene: TRBD2; J gene: TRBJ2-7; V gene: TRBV5-1; CDR3 protein: CASSPSGGTYEQYF; CDR3 DNA: TGCGCCAGCAGCCCTAGCGGGGGTACCTACGAGCAGTACTTC
clone size: -; D gene: -; J gene: TRBJ2-5; V gene: TRBV5-5; CDR3 protein: CASSFMGTQETQYF; CDR3 DNA: TGTGCCAGCAGCTTTATGGGGACCCAAGAGACCCAGTACTTC
clone size: -; D gene: -; J gene: TRBJ1-2; V gene: TRBV29-1; CDR3 protein: CSVARDRIYGYTF; CDR3 DNA: TGCAGCGTGGCCCGGGACCGGATATATGGCTACACCTTC
clone size: -; D gene: -; J gene: TRBJ2-3; V gene: TRBV9; CDR3 protein: CASSVGLTTDTQYF; CDR3 DNA: TGTGCCAGCAGCGTCGGACTTACCACAGATACGCAGTATTTT
clone size: -; D gene: TRBD1; J gene: TRBJ2-7; V gene: TRBV7-2; CDR3 protein: CASSSKGQVLYEQYF; CDR3 DNA: TGTGCCAGCAGCTCCAAGGGACAGGTGCTCTACGAGCAGTACTTC
clone size: few; D gene: -; J gene: TRBJ2-7; V gene: TRBV27; CDR3 protein: CASSFWEGYEQYF; CDR3 DNA: TGTGCCAGCAGTTTTTGGGAAGGCTACGAGCAGTACTTC
clone size: -; D gene: TRBD1; J gene: TRBJ1-2; V gene: TRBV28; CDR3 protein: CASSSQGEGTYGYTF; CDR3 DNA: TGTGCCAGCAGTTCTCAGGGGGAGGGTACATATGGCTACACCTTC
clone size: -; D gene: -; J gene: TRBJ2-2; V gene: TRBV29-1; CDR3 protein: CSVEEAPAGELFF; CDR3 DNA: TGCAGCGTTGAAGAAGCGCCGGCCGGGGAGCTGTTTTTT
clone size: -; D gene: TRBD2; J gene: TRBJ2-5; V gene: TRBV4-2; CDR3 protein: CASSPEPGGVAQYF; CDR3 DNA: TGTGCCAGCAGCCCAGAGCCGGGAGGGGTGGCCCAGTACTTC
clone size: few; D gene: TRBD1; J gene: TRBJ2-1; V gene: TRBV7-3; CDR3 protein: CASSLARLDRGSNEQFF; CDR3 DNA: TGTGCCAGCAGCTTAGCCCGACTGGACAGGGGTTCAAATGAGCAGTTCTTC
clone size: few; D gene: -; J gene: TRBJ2-6; V gene: TRBV9; CDR3 protein: CASSARGPGANVLTF; CDR3 DNA: TGTGCCAGCAGCGCGAGAGGACCTGGGGCCAACGTCCTGACTTTC
clone size: -; D gene: -; J gene: TRBJ2-3; V gene: TRBV4-3; CDR3 protein: CASSQDGTVADTQYF; CDR3 DNA: TGCGCCAGCAGCCAAGACGGAACAGTTGCAGATACGCAGTATTTT
clone size: -; D gene: TRBD1; J gene: TRBJ2-7; V gene: TRBV20-1; CDR3 protein: CSASTQPGQGPIEQYF; CDR3 DNA: TGCAGTGCTTCAACCCAACCGGGACAGGGGCCCATAGAGCAGTACTTC